This is a list of T cell receptor beta chains from one sample in a study of T cells in Graves' hyperthyroidism and ophthalmopathy. A single record per CDR3 protein comes from TCRdb applying MiXCR to the multiplex PCR reads. The repertoire consists of over 700,000 distinct CDR3 sequences, with roughly 32% occurring once and the leading ten covering around 30%. Input material: blood. The receptor set was obtained from a woman between 35 and 50 years old with Graves' hyperthyroidism. Both conserved end residues are part of each CDR3. The D gene is left open where the match is weak. Clone size, where shown, is once, few, many, or a class for clones that have expanded.

j_call d_call clone_size v_call cdr3_nt cdr3_aa
TRBJ1-1 . . TRBV19 TGTGCCAGTAGTATTATCGGGGGGGGGAACACTGAAGCTTTCTTT CASSIIGGGNTEAFF
TRBJ2-5 . . TRBV6-5 TGTGCCACTCACATCCCGGGCCCAGAGACCCAGTACTTC CATHIPGPETQYF
TRBJ2-7 . many TRBV7-9 TGTGCCAGCAGCCCCAAGAGAAGCGGGTCCGCCTACGAGCAGTACTTC CASSPKRSGSAYEQYF
TRBJ2-7 . . TRBV6-5 TGTGCCAGCAGTCTTCAAGCCCCGAACATTTACGAGCAGTACTTC CASSLQAPNIYEQYF
TRBJ1-1 TRBD1 many TRBV5-1 TGCGCCAGCAGTCAACGACAGGGCACTGAAGCTTTCTTT CASSQRQGTEAFF
TRBJ2-5 . . TRBV6-6 TGTGCCAGCAGTTACCCACAGCGACTGTCCCAAGAGACCCAGTACTTC CASSYPQRLSQETQYF
TRBJ2-5 TRBD1 . TRBV14 TGTGCCAGCAGTCTCCGGACAGGGCACCAAGAGACCCAGTACTTC CASSLRTGHQETQYF
TRBJ2-5 . many TRBV12-3/TRBV12-4 TGTGCCAGCACCTACGGGCGAACAGGTTTAAGGAGGCAAGAGACCCAGTACTTC CASTYGRTGLRRQETQYF
TRBJ1-5 . . TRBV12-3/TRBV12-4 TGTGCCAGCAGTTTGGTCGGCAGGACTTCCCCTAGCAATCAGCCCCAGCATTTT CASSLVGRTSPSNQPQHF
TRBJ1-1 TRBD1 many TRBV7-6 TGTGCCAGCAGCTGGTATGGGGAAAGGGGGCGGACTGAAGCTTTCTTT CASSWYGERGRTEAFF
TRBJ1-2 TRBD1 many TRBV6-5 TGTGCCAGCAATCCGGGACAGTTGATCTATGGCTACACCTTC CASNPGQLIYGYTF
TRBJ1-6 . many TRBV29-1 TGCAGCGTTGCATTAGAGGGACGTAATTCACCCCTCCACTTT CSVALEGRNSPLHF
TRBJ2-7 TRBD2 many TRBV7-2 TGTGCCAGCAGCTTCACTAGCGGGCCCCGATACGAGCAGTACTTC CASSFTSGPRYEQYF
TRBJ1-2 . few TRBV19 TGTGCCAGCAGCAGACGGTATAGAACAGCGTCACATTCTAACTATGGCTACACCTTC CASSRRYRTASHSNYGYTF
TRBJ2-7 . . TRBV4-1 TGCGCCAGCAGCCAAGTCCAGGTGTCCTCCTACGAGCAGTACTTC CASSQVQVSSYEQYF
TRBJ2-5 . many TRBV5-5 TGTGCCAGCAGCTTGGTCGTGTGGGAGGAGACCCAGTACTTC CASSLVVWEETQYF
TRBJ2-2 TRBD2 . TRBV6-1 TGTGCCAGCAGCCTGGGGACTAGCGGTACGAACACCGGGGAGCTGTTTTTT CASSLGTSGTNTGELFF
TRBJ1-4 TRBD1 . TRBV7-2 TGTGCCAGCAGCTTAACAGGGGGGTCGACTAATGAAAAACTGTTTTTT CASSLTGGSTNEKLFF
TRBJ2-3 TRBD1 . TRBV7-2 TGTGCCAGCAGCGGGACAGGAGCCTACACAGATACGCAGTATTTT CASSGTGAYTDTQYF
TRBJ2-7 . . TRBV14 TGTGCCAGCAGCCACCCCACGGCAGGGAGCCACGAGCAGTACTTC CASSHPTAGSHEQYF
TRBJ1-2 . . TRBV6-5 TGTGCCAGCAGTTACTCGTCGGCCGGGGGCTACACCTTC CASSYSSAGGYTF
TRBJ1-2 . few TRBV12-3/TRBV12-4 TGTGCCAGCAGTTTGGATTGGGGACCTAACTATGGCTACACCTTC CASSLDWGPNYGYTF
TRBJ1-1 . many TRBV6-6 TGTGCCAGCACCAACCCAGGGTCCACTGAAGCTTTCTTT CASTNPGSTEAFF
TRBJ1-2 . few TRBV19 TGTGCCAGTAGTAAGGACGGAAGAACCCTCTATGGCTACACCTTC CASSKDGRTLYGYTF
TRBJ2-5 . . TRBV7-9 TGTGCCAGCAGTCGGGGCTTCTGGGGAGAGACCCAGTACTTC CASSRGFWGETQYF
TRBJ2-6 . . TRBV20-1 TGCAGTGCCGCCACCCACCGCTTGTCCCTCTCTGGGGCCAACGTCCTGACTTTC CSAATHRLSLSGANVLTF
TRBJ1-3 . few TRBV4-3 TGCGCCAGCAGCCAAGGAGAATTAGCCACCATATATTTT CASSQGELATIYF
TRBJ1-3 . . TRBV19 TGTGCCAGTAGTTCACCCACGGGGAGGTCGTCTATATCTGGAAACACCATATATTTT CASSSPTGRSSISGNTIYF
TRBJ1-1 TRBD1 many TRBV9 TGTGCCAGCAGCGCGGACAGGGTTTACACTGAAGCTTTCTTT CASSADRVYTEAFF
TRBJ1-2 TRBD1 many TRBV20-1 TGCGGGGGGGGGACAGGGGAAAAGGGCTACACCTTC CGGGTGEKGYTF
TRBJ2-7 . many TRBV20-1 TGCAGTGCTAGAGATGGGGACCACTACGAGCAGTACTTC CSARDGDHYEQYF
TRBJ1-1 . many TRBV5-5 TGTGCCACCACCAGTCTCCAGGGCGCGGGTACTGAAGCTTTCTTT CATTSLQGAGTEAFF
TRBJ2-7 . many TRBV7-9 TGTGCCAGCGAGTCCCCGGGACAAGACGAGCAGTACTTC CASESPGQDEQYF
TRBJ1-2 . many TRBV7-9 TGTGCCAGCAGCTTCCCTCTCACAATTGGCTACACCTTC CASSFPLTIGYTF
TRBJ1-1 . . TRBV12-3/TRBV12-4 TGTGCCAGCAGTTTAGGATCGATATACAGCTACAACACTGAAGCTTTCTTT CASSLGSIYSYNTEAFF
TRBJ1-2 TRBD1 few TRBV3-1 TGTGCCAGCAGCCCGCCTTATGACAGGGCGGGCTATGGCTACACCTTC CASSPPYDRAGYGYTF
TRBJ2-7 TRBD2 . TRBV20-1 TGCAGTGCTAGAGATACTAGCGCCAATTCCTACGAGCGGTACTTC CSARDTSANSYERYF
TRBJ1-1 . . TRBV4-3 TGCGCCAGCAGCCAAGTTTATATGGCTGAAGCTTTCTTT CASSQVYMAEAFF
TRBJ2-5 . . TRBV28 TGTGCCAGCACGATCCGGGAGACCCAGTACTTC CASTIRETQYF
TRBJ1-5 . . TRBV5-1 TGCGCCAGCAGCTTGGATCTGTTTGGCAATCAGCCCCAGCATTTT CASSLDLFGNQPQHF
TRBJ1-5 . . TRBV6-5 TGTGCCAGCAGGTTTTTTGAGGGTCAATCCGTGGAGCCCCAGCATTTT CASRFFEGQSVEPQHF
TRBJ2-7 TRBD1 . TRBV10-3 TGTGCCATCAGTGACCCGGGACAGGGTATTTACGAGCAGTACTTC CAISDPGQGIYEQYF
TRBJ1-1 . many TRBV29-1 TGCAGCGTTGAAGATCAGAGAGGGCCCTCTGAAGCTTTCTTT CSVEDQRGPSEAFF
TRBJ1-3 TRBD1 many TRBV7-2 TGTGCCAGCAGCCGACAGGGACTAGGAAACACCATATATTTT CASSRQGLGNTIYF
TRBJ2-7 . . TRBV11-2 TGTGCCAGCAGCCCCCGTGTGGCGGGACCTAAGTTCTACGAGCAGCACTTC CASSPRVAGPKFYEQHF
TRBJ2-7 TRBD2 . TRBV25-1 TGTGCCAGCAGTCTCGGACTAGCGGGAGTTAGGGAGCAGTACTTC CASSLGLAGVREQYF
TRBJ1-6 . many TRBV10-2 TGCGCCAGCAGTGCCGGGCTACCTAATTCACCCCTCCACTTT CASSAGLPNSPLHF
TRBJ2-7 . . TRBV10-3 TGTGCCACCGTTGCTAGGACAGCAACCTACGAGCAGTACTTC CATVARTATYEQYF
TRBJ1-2 . . TRBV29-1 TGCAGCCAAGTATGGGGGGGGATATATGGCTACACCTTC CSQVWGGIYGYTF
TRBJ1-1 . . TRBV6-5 TGTGCCAGCAGTTACCACAGGGTTTTCACTGAAGCTTTCTTT CASSYHRVFTEAFF
TRBJ2-3 . once TRBV19 TGTGCCAGTAGTGGCCGGGACCGGTGGGTGGATACGCAGTATTTT CASSGRDRWVDTQYF
TRBJ2-5 TRBD1 . TRBV7-2 TGTGCCAGCAGCTACCGGGGACAGGGGTTGAAGACCCAGTACTTC CASSYRGQGLKTQYF
TRBJ2-1 TRBD2 few TRBV7-2 TGTGCCAGCAGCCATCTGAGCGGGGGGGGCAATGAGCAGTTCTTC CASSHLSGGGNEQFF
TRBJ1-1 . . TRBV20-1 TGCAGTGCTAGCGTTATGGGCACTGAAGCTTTCTTT CSASVMGTEAFF